This T cell receptor beta chain originates from a study of metastatic and nonmetastatic thyroid tumors. As for the study in general: From malignant and benign thyroid patients, repertoires in blood and in tumor or nodule tissue were compared.

This CDR3 comprises 14 residues. The germline gives CDR1 LNHNV, CDR2 YYDKDF (reference sequence). This clone appeared many times. The junction and the germline gene differ at one end; a read error may be behind it. This CDR3 is also generated by other DNA sequences in the sample. As processed by the authors: Differences in CDR3 between clinicopathological groups were drawn on to build a classifier intended to discriminate distant-metastatic papillary thyroid cancer patients. MiXCR reprocessed the PCR reads for TCRdb. These V and J calls are TCRdb output, not the study's own analysis. The profile covers some 40,000 clones, with around an eighth appearing a single time and over 7.5% taken by the ten largest. Treatment of any kind had been given to no patient before thyroid surgery.

This sequence joins TRBV15 and TRBJ2-3; no reliable D call. The clonotype originates from a female donor with papillary thyroid cancer or a benign thyroid nodule (not recorded which). Some clones in this sample may be carry-over from other donors' samples. The sample was blood. The CDR3 DNA reads as TGTGCCACCAGCAGGACCCGGAGCACAGATACACAGTATTTT. The encoded protein is CATSRTRSTDTQYF.